The clone carrying this T cell receptor (beta chain) showed up many times. Antigen specificity is unknown. TCRdb re-derived calls from the 5' RACE reads in MiXCR, one entry per CDR3 protein. The profile covers around 330,000 distinct CDR3 sequences, with more than 9% appearing a single time and about a tenth taken by the ten largest. The CDR3 is 16 amino acids. V lost 5 bases, J lost 5 bases, and 18 bases lay in between. The data were taken from a study of CD8 T cells in ankylosing spondylitis. Study-wide points: In ankylosing spondylitis blood, a motif of seven to nine highly homologous TCR beta variants appeared characteristic. Significantly higher representation of disease-linked clones was reported for matched ankylosing spondylitis synovial fluid.

This chain joins TRBV12-3 or TRBV12-4 and TRBJ1-4; a weak D match, TRBD1 (6 bases). The source material was blood, either unsorted or a sorted T cell fraction (not recorded which). This clonotype was sampled from a female donor with ankylosing spondylitis or in good health (not recorded which). The CDR3 DNA is TGTGCCAGCAGTCCCCTGACAGGAAAACTAAATGAAAAACTGTTTTTT. This gives the protein CASSPLTGKLNEKLFF.